This record covers a single T cell receptor (beta chain). Its target antigen remains unknown. Base-call qualities are not available, and no considerably larger clone is one nucleotide away. This sample is part of a study of PD-1 blockade in classical Hodgkin lymphoma (dated by TCRdb to between 2020 and 2021). Regarding the complete study: A peripheral blood immune signature of response to PD-1 blockade in classical Hodgkin lymphoma was defined using TCR beta sequencing and CyTOF. Broader findings and caveats from the paper: Newly diagnosed patients were reported to have lower baseline TCR diversity than healthy donors, and relapsed/refractory patients were reported to have lower baseline TCR diversity still. The study was restricted to a single clinical trial cohort, and the causes of repertoire differences, possibly disease activity or prior therapy, were left undefined.

Genomic DNA was isolated using the Qiagen DNeasy kit from unsorted PBMCs as well as from negatively selected CD4+ and CD8+ fractions. TCR beta CDR3 regions were amplified by immunoSEQ multiplex PCR using primers annealing to V and J segments. Amplification bias was minimized using a synthetic immune receptor repertoire, and residual bias was removed computationally after sequencing. The original methods were these. Custom Python scripts were used to quantify repertoire diversity as the Shannon entropy index. Unsorted, CD4+ and CD8+ repertoires were examined separately, except in combined analyses, for which CD4+ and CD8+ sequences were merged in silico. What TCRdb holds here is the immuneACCESS table cut down to in-frame rearrangements. Part of the clones is not present; checked against another copy, under half of the missing clones reflect an unresolved V gene, and the others are unexplained. The DNA gave D and trimming, while V, J and clone size come from that table. Here the sample has under 20,000 clones; about 90% occur a single time. The top ten clonotypes cover 0.51% of the sample.

The CDR3 runs 15 residues from the cysteine to the phenylalanine. Solely the CDR3 DNA is kept, with 45 bases framed from the first base. The germline V gene specifies MGHRA as CDR1 and YSYEKL as CDR2. Between the V and J ends, shortened by 6 bases and 5 bases respectively, the junction contains 19 bases. The sample's time point label, decoded: newly diagnosed, previously untreated cHL patient sample. CD4+ T cells were purified from thawed PBMCs by magnetic negative selection with a Miltenyi CD4+ T cell isolation kit. PBMCs from patients with newly diagnosed, previously untreated classical Hodgkin lymphoma were sequenced as a comparison group for the relapsed/refractory trial patients. Peripheral blood was collected in 8 mL Vacutainer Cell Preparation Tubes, from which PBMCs were isolated by centrifugation and then cryopreserved. Purified CD4+ and CD8+ fractions were prepared only for cases where an additional PBMC sample was available. Magnetically labelled cells were removed on LS columns in a quadroMACS separator, and the flow-through was collected as the purified fraction.

The V and J segments used are TRBV4-1 and TRBJ2-5, with no D gene named confidently. The sequencing input was CD4+ T cells from blood. The clonotype comes from a human donor with classical Hodgkin lymphoma. The CDR3 reads CASRSTSGVEETQYF. The nucleotides read TGCGCCAGCAGATCTACCAGTGGGGTAGAGGAGACCCAGTACTTC.